Presented here are 24 T cell receptor beta chains from one specimen sequenced in a study of chemoradiotherapy in HPV16-positive cancers. TCRdb's copy holds only in-frame clones and misses some; the assay was immunoSEQ multiplex PCR. The table shows about 66,000 clones, with around nine tenths occurring only once. The material was blood, obtained from a patient who underwent chemoradiotherapy. The receptor source for this set is a human donor with HPV-associated anogenital cancer.

This clone was counted once. CDR3 coding DNA: TGTGCCAGTAGTCGATTGAGTCAGGGTGGTAATTCACCCCTCCACTTT. Its protein is CASSRLSQGGNSPLHF. The chain combines TRBV19 with TRBJ1-6, with a possible D match to TRBD1 (5 bases). V was shortened by 5 bases and J by 6 bases, with 17 bases between the two germline ends. In germline, CDR1 is LNHDA, CDR2 SQIVND (reference sequence). The CDR3 has 16 residues.

CDR3 region: CASSWSQGRAYEQYF. CDR3 nucleotides: TGTGCCAGCAGCTGGAGTCAAGGGAGGGCCTACGAGCAGTACTTC. V usage is TRBV5-6 and J usage is TRBJ2-7; 7 bases line up with TRBD2. V was clipped by 3 bases and J by 2 bases; unmatched bases: 8. In germline, CDR1 is SGHDT, CDR2 YYEEEE. This CDR3 spans 15 amino acids.

This clone appeared once. V is TRBV7-8 and J is TRBJ1-1; maybe TRBD1 (6 bases). Trimming took 4 bases from V and 3 from J, leaving 24 bases between them. CDR1 is SGHVS, CDR2 FQNEAQ, per germline. The CDR3 is made up of 18 amino acids. CDR3 nucleotide sequence: TGTGCCAGCAGCTACGGGACACGAGCGCGGGCGGGTTACACTGAAGCTTTCTTT. Translating gives CASSYGTRARAGYTEAFF. The whole variable domain, remainder taken from reference TRBV7-8 and TRBJ1-1, is GAGVSQSPRYKVAKRGQDVALRCDPISGHVSLFWYQQALGQGPEFLTYFQNEAQLDKSGLPSDRFFAERPEGSVSTLKIQRTQQEDSAVYLCASSYGTRARAGYTEAFFGQGTRLTVV.

J is TRBJ2-1 and V is TRBV19, with 9 bases that match TRBD2. V was clipped by 3 bases and J by 5 bases; unmatched bases: 5. This CDR3 is 15 amino acids long. Germline CDR1 and CDR2: LNHDA and SQIVND (reference sequence). For the CDR3, the DNA is TGTGCCAGTAGTATCCAGACTAGCGGCCACAATGAGCAGTTCTTC. This translates into CASSIQTSGHNEQFF. The full variable domain, with the rest looked up from reference TRBV19 and TRBJ2-1, is DGGITQSPKYLFRKEGQNVTLSCEQNLNHDAMYWYRQDPGQGLRLIYYSQIVNDFQKGDIAEGYSVSREKKESFPLTVTSAQKNPTAFYLCASSIQTSGHNEQFFGPGTRLTVL.

V gene TRBV11-2 combines with J gene TRBJ1-1; D ambiguous. The germline V gene encodes CDR1 SGHAT and CDR2 FQNNGV. This CDR3 is built from 14 residues. Trimming took off 2 bases at V and 0 bases at J, with 7 bases between the two ends. The CDR3 protein is CASSLRVLNTEAFF. The CDR3 region has the DNA TGTGCCAGCAGCTTAAGGGTGTTGAACACTGAAGCTTTCTTT.

This clone was seen more than once but under ten times. This rearrangement joins TRBV21-1 to TRBJ1-3. TRBV21-1 is given as a pseudogene. CDR3 length: 14 residues. CDR3 in amino acids: CASSPHPRENTIYF. DNA for the CDR3: TGTGCCAGCAGCCCCCACCCTCGAGAAAACACCATATATTTT.

The genes are TRBV12-5 and TRBJ2-7; D is perhaps TRBD1 or TRBD2 (5 bases each). V lost 0 bases and J lost 0, with 15 bases in between. Germline V lookup: CDR1 LGHNT, CDR2 FRNRAP. The CDR3 sequence is 17 residues long. The CDR3: CASGLVLGTWSSYEQYF. The CDR3 DNA is TGTGCTAGTGGTTTGGTACTTGGGACCTGGAGCTCCTACGAGCAGTACTTC.

This clone was seen a single time. The chain carries TRBV7-2 and TRBJ2-7, with 12 bases matching TRBD2. The CDR3 loop spans 16 amino acids. V shed 5 bases, J shed 3 bases, and the junction held 8 bases outside the gene matches. Germline V gives CDR1 SGHTA, CDR2 FQGNSA. CDR3 in DNA: TGTGCCAGCAGCCCATCGGGACTAGCGGGTAGCTACGAGCAGTACTTC. This gives the protein CASSPSGLAGSYEQYF.

The chain carries TRBV5-1 and TRBJ1-5; the D is unclear. V lost 4 bases to trimming and J lost 3 bases, with 11 bases between them. Germline CDR1 SGHRS, CDR2 YFSETQ. The CDR3 has 14 residues. In nucleotides, the CDR3 is TGCGCCAGCAGCCCCGACACTTTCAATCAGCCCCAGCATTTT. It codes for CASSPDTFNQPQHF.

This clone was recorded a few times. The CDR3 loop is CASSLEDRGLYEQYF. Here the CDR3 DNA reads TGTGCCAGCAGCTTAGAGGACAGGGGGCTATACGAGCAGTACTTC. V usage is TRBV11-2 and J usage is TRBJ2-7, with 11 bases aligning to TRBD1. With V trimmed by 0 bases and J by 4 bases, 2 bases remained unmatched. Germline CDR1 reads SGHAT; CDR2 reads FQNNGV. The CDR3 covers 15 residues.

The gene calls are TRBV5-1 and TRBJ1-1; D gene uncertain. Germline CDR1 reads SGHRS; CDR2 reads YFSETQ. Between the trimmed V and J ends, which lost 0 bases and 6 bases, there was a span of 12 bases. The CDR3 loop spans 14 amino acids. This CDR3 reads CASSLGEVGAEAFF. CDR3 nucleotide sequence: TGCGCCAGCAGCTTGGGCGAAGTCGGCGCTGAAGCTTTCTTT.

This clone was observed a single time. V usage is TRBV6-5 and J usage is TRBJ1-2, with 7 positions matching TRBD1. Germline trimming cut 6 bases from V and 6 bases from J; bases unmatched to any gene: 10. The CDR3 sequence is 14 residues long. The germline V gene has CDR1 MNHEY and CDR2 SVGAGI. CDR3 sequence: CASSQGEQRNGYTF. The CDR3 nucleotides read TGTGCCAGCAGCCAGGGGGAGCAACGGAATGGCTACACCTTC.

The genes are TRBV28 and TRBJ1-4; D is possibly TRBD1 (5 bases). CDR1 MDHEN and CDR2 SYDVKM come from the germline V gene. The germline V and J ends were trimmed by 1 base and 0 bases, with 9 bases remaining between them. The CDR3 has 16 residues. This chain's CDR3 is CASSLYQGATNEKLFF. CDR3 nucleotide sequence: TGTGCCAGCAGTTTATATCAGGGTGCAACTAATGAAAAACTGTTTTTT. Drawing the rest from reference TRBV28 and TRBJ1-4, the complete variable domain is DVKVTQSSRYLVKRTGEKVFLECVQDMDHENMFWYRQDPGLGLRLIYFSYDVKMKEKGDIPEGYSVSREKKERFSLILESASTNQTSMYLCASSLYQGATNEKLFFGSGTQLSVL.

The chain combines TRBV5-4 with TRBJ1-2; 10 bases map to TRBD1. This CDR3 spans 14 amino acids. CDR1 is SGHNT, CDR2 YYREEE, per germline (reference sequence). V lost 5 bases to trimming and J lost 8 bases; unmatched junction nucleotides: 9. The CDR3 loop is CASRRQGASFGYTF. In nucleotides, the CDR3 is TGTGCCAGCAGGCGACAGGGGGCATCGTTCGGCTACACCTTC.

This chain links TRBV10-1 with TRBJ2-7; D is uncertain. Trimming removed 3 bases at V and 2 bases at J, with 14 bases between. This CDR3 has 15 residues. Per germline, CDR1 WNHNN and CDR2 SYGVQD (reference sequence). In DNA, the CDR3 is TGCGCCAGCAGTGAAGGCAGGTTTTCCCCCTACGAGCAGTACTTC. Translated: CASSEGRFSPYEQYF.

This sequence joins TRBV6-1 and TRBJ2-7; perhaps TRBD1 as D (6 bases). Trimming shortened V by 8 bases and J by 0 bases, and 11 bases separated the two germline ends. Per the germline V gene, CDR1 is MNHNS and CDR2 is SASEGT. This CDR3 region has 13 residues. The CDR3 nucleotides read TGTGCCAGCTTTCACAGGGACTCCTACGAGCAGTACTTC. Amino acids: CASFHRDSYEQYF.

This clone occurred once. The chain joins TRBV9 to TRBJ2-1, with D hard to call. CDR3 length equals 15 residues. V gave up 4 bases and J gave up 4 bases, with 15 bases separating them. Per the germline V gene, CDR1 is SGDLS and CDR2 is YYNGEE. DNA of the CDR3: TGTGCCAGCAGCCCGACCCAAGGCCGGTACAATGAGCAGTTCTTC. Its translation: CASSPTQGRYNEQFF.

This chain joins TRBV28 and TRBJ1-2; D possibly corresponds to TRBD1 (6 bases). This CDR3 spans 13 amino acids. V was pared by 6 bases and J by 2 bases, with 10 bases between. Germline V gene lookup returns CDR1 MDHEN and CDR2 SYDVKM. CDR3 region: CASSLGQNYGYTF. CDR3 bases: TGTGCCAGCAGCCTTGGACAGAACTATGGCTACACCTTC.

The gene calls are TRBV4-2 and TRBJ2-6, with D possibly being TRBD1 or TRBD2 (5 bases each). Trimming cost V 0 bases and J 2 bases, with 8 bases left between them. Germline V lookup: CDR1 LGHNA, CDR2 YNFKEQ. CDR3 length: 16 amino acids. In nucleotides, the CDR3 is TGTGCCAGCAGCCAAGACGGGGCAGCTGGGGCCAACGTCCTGACTTTC. Translating gives CASSQDGAAGANVLTF.

The genes are TRBV15 and TRBJ1-6, with D uncertain. Trimming took off 2 bases at V and 10 bases at J, with 12 bases between the two ends. This CDR3 has 14 amino acids. Looked up from germline, CDR1 is LNHNV and CDR2 is YYDKDF (reference sequence). The CDR3 DNA reads as TGTGCCACCAGCAGACAACTGGGTGGATCACCCCTCCACTTT. It translates to CATSRQLGGSPLHF.

The chain carries TRBV2 and TRBJ2-7; TRBD1 matches at 11 bases. Germline values: CDR1 SNHLY, CDR2 FYNNEI. V trimming: 0 bases; J trimming: 7 bases; junction bases outside the gene matches: 14. The CDR3 extends over 18 amino acids. The CDR3 spells CASSEAEGQGAREREQYF. The CDR3 nucleotides read TGTGCCAGCAGTGAAGCAGAAGGACAGGGGGCGCGGGAGAGGGAGCAGTACTTC.

V and J are TRBV19 and TRBJ1-1; no definite D call. The CDR3 runs to 14 residues. Between the trimmed V and J ends, which lost 8 bases and 1 base, there was a span of 14 bases. Germline V gene data show CDR1 as LNHDA and CDR2 as SQIVND (reference sequence). This CDR3 reads CASGREGSNTEAFF. In DNA, the CDR3 is TGTGCCAGTGGGAGGGAGGGATCGAACACTGAAGCTTTCTTT.

This clone was counted between two and nine times. A read error may produce the germline difference seen at one junction end. The chain combines TRBV7-7 with TRBJ2-2; D ambiguous. The CDR3 totals 14 residues. Germline V gene sequence: CDR1 SSHAT, CDR2 FNYEAQ (reference sequence). The CDR3 spells CASSLSSNTGELFF. CDR3 nucleotide sequence: TGTGCTAGCAGCTTAAGTTCCAACACCGGGGAGCTGTTTTTT.

The gene calls are TRBV10-3 and TRBJ2-7, with D perhaps being TRBD1 or TRBD2 (5 bases each). The CDR3 runs to 14 residues. V was cut by 4 bases and J by 0 bases, with 10 bases left in between. Germline lookup yields CDR1 ENHRY and CDR2 SYGVKD. As DNA, the CDR3 is TGTGCCATCAGTGCCGGGACCGTCTCCTACGAGCAGTACTTC. Its protein product is CAISAGTVSYEQYF.